The 7 T cell receptor beta chains below come from one sample, sequenced in a study of a mutant IDH1 vaccine in newly diagnosed glioma. Their target antigens are unknown. The assay was immunoSEQ multiplex PCR, and TCRdb's table has in-frame clones only and misses some. The table lists some 80,000 clones, around 83% of them singletons. The time point here: week 23, last vaccination. Each vaccine dose was 300 ug of mutant IDH1 20-mer peptide, with topical imiquimod. The specimen comprised PBMCs, sampled from a glioma patient whose treatment included an IDH1 peptide vaccine. All receptors come from a woman aged 45-65 years with glioma.

The chain links TRBV5-1 to TRBJ2-1; D unclear. Germline-derived CDR1 and CDR2 are SGHRS and YFSETQ. V lost 4 bases, J lost 6 bases, and 17 bases lay in between. The CDR3 totals 15 residues. The CDR3 loop reads CASSAGSSVGNEQFF. The CDR3 coding sequence is TGCGCCAGCAGCGCCGGATCTTCGGTGGGCAATGAGCAGTTCTTC.

Concerning this clone itself: At one of its ends the junction is not consistent with the germline gene, which may arise from a read error. The genes are TRBV2 and TRBJ1-1, with D hard to call. CDR1 SNHLY and CDR2 FYNNEI come from the germline V gene. This CDR3 is 15 amino acids long. The CDR3, as DNA: TGTGCTAGCAGAAGGGAAAATCTGGCGTCCACTGAAGCTTTCTTT. Amino acids: CASRRENLASTEAFF.

The CDR3 sequence is CASSGGLAGYNEQFF. CDR3 in DNA: TGTGCCAGCAGCGGCGGACTAGCGGGATACAATGAGCAGTTCTTC. V gene TRBV7-6 combines with J gene TRBJ2-1, with TRBD2 matching 12 bases. Trimming removed 5 bases from V and 4 bases from J; junction bases left unmatched: 3. There are 15 residues in the CDR3. Per germline, CDR1 SGHVS and CDR2 FNYEAQ.

This rearrangement joins TRBV30 to TRBJ1-6; D is undetermined. V dropped 4 bases and J dropped 0 bases, with 10 bases sitting between them. The CDR3 extends over 15 amino acids. CDR1 GTSNPN and CDR2 SVGIG come from the germline V gene (reference sequence). CDR3 coding DNA: TGTGCCTGGACCTTCGGAGGCTCCTATAATTCACCCCTCCACTTT. Its protein is CAWTFGGSYNSPLHF.

This rearrangement joins TRBV5-8 to TRBJ2-7; D perhaps matches TRBD1 (6 bases). V was trimmed by 3 bases and J by 1 base, leaving 20 bases between them. The length of the CDR3 is 17 residues. From germline, CDR1 is SGHTS and CDR2 YDEGEE. The CDR3 spells CASSSYLEDSYSYEQYF. As DNA, the CDR3 is TGTGCCAGCAGCTCCTACTTGGAGGACAGCTATTCCTACGAGCAGTACTTC.

The gene calls are TRBV25-1 and TRBJ1-2, with 9 bases lining up with TRBD1. V was pared by 3 bases and J by 6 bases, with 5 bases of the junction left unmatched. The CDR3 covers 14 residues. Germline values: CDR1 MGHDK, CDR2 SYGVNS. The CDR3 DNA follows: TGTGCCAGCAGTGAGACAGGGGGGAAGGATGGCTACACCTTC. It translates to CASSETGGKDGYTF.

This chain joins TRBV5-6 and TRBJ2-5; weak D call: TRBD2 (5 bases). The CDR3 is made up of 15 amino acids. The germline V and J ends were trimmed by 0 bases and 4 bases, with 13 bases remaining between them. Germline V CDR1 and CDR2: SGHDT, YYEEEE. Here the CDR3 DNA reads TGTGCCAGCAGCTTGGCAGGAGGTGGGTCAGAGACCCAGTACTTC. Its protein is CASSLAGGGSETQYF.